This TCR beta chain was identified in a study of blood T cell repertoires in COVID-19. Study information: Sites in the United States, Italy and Spain provided acute and convalescent COVID-19 samples. T cells, B-cell-depleted T cells, or PBMCs supplied cDNA or gDNA.

Methods used by the authors: Amplification of reference gene primers was used by the study to estimate nucleated cell counts. Assay: immunoSEQ multiplex PCR; the TCRdb copy retains only in-frame clones and omits some. The D gene and trimming were derived from the DNA, and the V and J assignments and clone size from that table. The table shows around 110,000 clones, with around 89% occurring only once. Deletions cut 3 bases from V and 2 bases from J, with 12 bases between. CDR3 length: 15 amino acids. Germline CDR1 is SGDLS and CDR2 is YYNGEE. V and J are TRBV9 and TRBJ2-1; TRBD1 is a possible D gene (6 bases). The clonotype comes from a man aged 40-55 years with active or convalescent COVID-19. Sequenced: peripheral blood. DNA of the CDR3: TGTGCCAGCAGCGACAAGGGGGAAACCTACAATGAGCAGTTCTTC. Its protein product is CASSDKGETYNEQFF.